The 30 T cell receptor beta chains presented below share a single source sample, sequenced in a study of blood T cells in healthy people across ages. Alongside a J-beta primer mix, a sample-barcoded 5' primer served in a second PCR lasting roughly 7 to 12 cycles. TCRdb re-called the 5' RACE reads with MiXCR, one entry per CDR3 protein. Altogether some 1.6 million distinct CDR3 sequences are present, about 35% being singletons, with the ten largest covering around 11%. Sequenced: blood. The receptors derive from a woman between 25 and 40 years old in good health.

Turning to this clonotype: An end of the junction differs from the germline gene, which may be a read error. The chain links TRBV12-3 or TRBV12-4 to TRBJ1-1; D is unclear. The CDR3 has 14 amino acids. The CDR3 bases are TGTGCCAACAGTTTTATCGGCGCGAACACTGAAGCTTTCTTT. Its protein is CANSFIGANTEAFF.

The gene calls are TRBV5-1 and TRBJ2-1; D not resolved. This CDR3 is 15 amino acids long. V was cut by 2 bases and J by 5 bases, with 14 bases left in between. Germline CDR1 is SGHRS and CDR2 is YFSETQ. The CDR3 sequence: CASSFRIGNHNEQFF. CDR3 nucleotide sequence: TGCGCCAGCAGCTTTAGGATAGGGAACCACAATGAGCAGTTCTTC.

This rearrangement joins TRBV19 to TRBJ2-1, with D possibly being TRBD1 or TRBD2 (5 bases each). This CDR3 is built from 16 residues. Germline lookup yields CDR1 LNHDA and CDR2 SQIVND (reference sequence). V was cut by 5 bases and J by 4 bases, with 18 bases left in between. The CDR3 DNA sequence: TGTGCCAGTAGTCTCCGGGGCACAGGACCTTACAATGAGCAGTTCTTC. The encoded protein is CASSLRGTGPYNEQFF.

The chain combines TRBV6-5 with TRBJ2-5; either TRBD1 or TRBD2 may supply D (5 bases each). The CDR3 is made up of 15 amino acids. With 6 bases removed from V and 4 bases from J, the gap between germline ends came to 18 bases. Germline CDR1 is MNHEY and CDR2 is SVGAGI. The CDR3 reads CASSPGTLDPETQYF. CDR3 nucleotides: TGTGCCAGCAGCCCCGGGACCTTAGACCCAGAGACCCAGTACTTC.

This clonotype was seen repeatedly, ten times or more. This chain links TRBV10-3 with TRBJ2-7; D call uncertain. Trimming took off 11 bases at V and 1 base at J, with 15 bases between the two ends. CDR3 size: 13 residues. The germline CDR1 and CDR2 sequences are ENHRY and SYGVKD. The CDR3 sequence: CAASPAESYEQYF. CDR3 sequence (DNA): TGTGCCGCCTCACCGGCAGAGTCCTACGAGCAGTACTTC.

This clonotype has only a few counts. The chain joins TRBV27 to TRBJ2-7; 7 nucleotides align to TRBD1. V lost 4 bases to trimming and J lost 0 bases; unmatched junction nucleotides: 6. Germline CDR1 and CDR2: MNHEY and SMNVEV (reference sequence). This CDR3 has 15 residues. In DNA form, the CDR3 reads TGTGCCAGCAGTTCTCCCGGGACAGTCTCCTACGAGCAGTACTTC. Its protein product is CASSSPGTVSYEQYF.

V usage is TRBV6-5 and J usage is TRBJ1-2; D ambiguous. CDR1 MNHEY and CDR2 SVGAGI come from the germline V gene. The CDR3 sequence is 13 residues long. V was clipped by 6 bases and J by 7 bases, with 15 bases between them. As DNA, the CDR3 is TGTGCCAGCAGGCCCGGGCCAGGTGGTGGCTACACCTTC. Protein: CASRPGPGGGYTF.

The rearrangement joins TRBV12-3 or TRBV12-4 to TRBJ2-1; D unclear. CDR3 length: 11 residues. V shed 6 bases and J shed 12 bases, with 12 bases lying between them. The CDR3 nucleotides read TGTGCCAGCAGATTACGGACGGGGCAGTTCTTC. This encodes CASRLRTGQFF.

This clonotype has a handful of counts. The rearrangement joins TRBV6-6 to TRBJ1-1, with 10 bases that match TRBD1. Unmatched junction bases numbered 6, after V lost 5 bases and J lost 0 bases. This CDR3 is 16 amino acids long. From germline, CDR1 is MNHNY and CDR2 SVGAGI (reference sequence). The CDR3 spells CASSRGGQGLNTEAFF. The CDR3 DNA is TGTGCCAGCAGTCGGGGGGGACAGGGGTTGAACACTGAAGCTTTCTTT.

This clonotype was counted between two and nine times. The gene calls are TRBV27 and TRBJ2-3; D possibly corresponds to TRBD2 (6 bases). Germline CDR1 MNHEY, CDR2 SMNVEV (reference sequence). CDR3 length: 15 residues. V gave up 7 bases and J gave up 2 bases, with 16 bases separating them. Here the CDR3 DNA reads TGTGCCAGCAATACAAGACTAGGGGCCACAGATACGCAGTATTTT. It yields the protein CASNTRLGATDTQYF.

This chain joins TRBV20-1 and TRBJ2-3, with D perhaps matching TRBD2 (6 bases). Germline CDR1 is DFQATT and CDR2 is SNEGSKA (reference sequence). The CDR3 is made up of 13 amino acids. Trimming shortened V by 0 bases and J by 6 bases, and 10 bases separated the two germline ends. The CDR3 DNA reads as TGCAGTGCTAGAGACGGGGCGGGGGATACGCAGTATTTT. Amino acids: CSARDGAGDTQYF.

This clonotype occurred a few times. The J gene is TRBJ1-1, the V gene TRBV6-5; D gene uncertain. V lost 0 bases and J 2 bases, leaving 10 bases between the germline ends. CDR1 MNHEY and CDR2 SVGAGI come from the germline V gene. There are 15 residues in the CDR3. CDR3 nucleotide sequence: TGTGCCAGCAGTTACTCTATACCTCTCAACACTGAAGCTTTCTTT. This translates into CASSYSIPLNTEAFF.

This clonotype was seen at least ten times. The chain uses TRBV29-1 and TRBJ2-5; D is tentatively TRBD1 or TRBD2 (6 bases each). The CDR3 loop spans 14 amino acids. V lost 4 bases and J 0 bases, leaving 12 bases between the germline ends. Germline-derived CDR1 and CDR2 are SQVTM and ANQGSEA. The CDR3 nucleotides read TGCAGCGTTGGAAGGGGGGCGGACCAAGAGACCCAGTACTTC. Translation gives CSVGRGADQETQYF.

The chain employs TRBV6-5 and TRBJ2-7; D is ambiguous. The CDR3 spans 15 residues. V lost 5 bases, J lost 5 bases, and 19 bases lay in between. Germline CDR1 MNHEY, CDR2 SVGAGI. CDR3 sequence (DNA): TGTGCCAGCAGTATAGGGTCCGACCCTAGGAACGAGCAGTACTTC. It translates to CASSIGSDPRNEQYF.

This clonotype was found a few times. Given a much more abundant clone one base away, this may be a read error. The rearrangement links TRBV5-1 to TRBJ2-5; D not resolved. This CDR3 comprises 12 residues. Looked up from germline, CDR1 is SGHRS and CDR2 is YFSETQ. V lost 4 bases and J 7 bases, leaving 11 bases between the germline ends. CDR3 residues: CASSDGFRTQYF. Written as DNA, the CDR3 is TGCGCCAGCAGCGACGGTTTCAGGACCCAGTACTTC. Drawing the rest from reference TRBV5-1 and TRBJ2-5, the complete variable domain is KAGVTQTPRYLIKTRGQQVTLSCSPISGHRSVSWYQQTPGQGLQFLFEYFSETQRNKGNFPGRFSGRQFSNSRSEMNVSTLELGDSALYLCASSDGFRTQYFGPGTRLLVL.

The rearrangement joins TRBV5-1 to TRBJ2-3; 7 bases align to TRBD1. CDR3 length equals 15 residues. Looked up from germline, CDR1 is SGHRS and CDR2 is YFSETQ. V trimming: 1 base; J trimming: 5 bases; junction bases outside the gene matches: 7. The CDR3 region is CASSLTTGKGDTQYF. The CDR3 DNA sequence: TGCGCCAGCAGCTTGACGACAGGGAAGGGAGATACGCAGTATTTT.

The chain employs TRBV14 and TRBJ2-1; D gene ambiguous. The germline CDR1 and CDR2 sequences are SGHDN and FVKESK. This CDR3 has 19 amino acids. V was clipped by 1 base and J by 0 bases, with 19 bases between them. Here the CDR3 DNA reads TGTGCCAGCAGCCAAGGCTTAAAAGCAACTCTCCCCTCCTACAATGAGCAGTTCTTC. It codes for CASSQGLKATLPSYNEQFF. Using reference TRBV14 and TRBJ2-1 for the parts outside the CDR3, the full variable domain is EAGVTQFPSHSVIEKGQTVTLRCDPISGHDNLYWYRRVMGKEIKFLLHFVKESKQDESGMPNNRFLAERTGGTYSTLKVQPAELEDSGVYFCASSQGLKATLPSYNEQFFGPGTRLTVL.

This clonotype was observed a handful of times. The genes are TRBV20-1 and TRBJ2-7; D not certain. The V gene lost 2 bases and the J gene lost 3 bases, with 11 bases spanning the gap. Germline loops: CDR1 DFQATT, CDR2 SNEGSKA (reference sequence). The CDR3 sequence is 13 residues long. CDR3 loop: CSARIAGLYEQYF. As DNA, the CDR3 is TGCAGTGCTAGAATAGCCGGCCTCTACGAGCAGTACTTC.

The DNA for the CDR3 is TGTGCCAGCAGCCCACTAAGGACGATGACGAGGACTGAAGCTTTCTTT. Protein sequence: CASSPLRTMTRTEAFF. The chain is built from TRBV7-9 and TRBJ1-1; D remains ambiguous. The V end lost 5 bases, the J end lost 5 bases, and 21 bases lay between the germline ends. Germline CDR1 and CDR2: SEHNR and FQNEAQ (reference sequence). The CDR3 sequence is 16 residues long.

Written as DNA, the CDR3 is TGTGCCAGCAGCGGTTTAAGGACACATGAGCAGTTCTTC. As protein: CASSGLRTHEQFF. The chain has TRBV21-1 and TRBJ2-1. TRBV21-1 is annotated as a pseudogene. This CDR3 comprises 13 residues.

J is TRBJ1-1 and V is TRBV20-1; D gene unclear. CDR1 and CDR2 (germline): DFQATT, SNEGSKA (reference sequence). The CDR3 is 13 amino acids. V was clipped by 3 bases and J by 1 base, with 9 bases between them. The CDR3 sequence is CSARVPGNTEAFF. In nucleotides, the CDR3 is TGCAGTGCTAGGGTTCCGGGGAACACTGAAGCTTTCTTT.

This clonotype was counted a few times. Sequence at one end of the junction differs from germline and may be a read error. The rearrangement uses TRBV3-1 and TRBJ2-7; no definite D call. CDR3 size: 10 residues. Germline CDR1 is LGHDT and CDR2 is YNNKEL (reference sequence). The CDR3: CATSSYEQYF. The DNA for the CDR3 is TGTGCCACCAGCTCCTACGAGCAGTACTTC.

This clonotype was recorded a few times. The V and J genes are TRBV7-9 and TRBJ2-7, with D possibly called TRBD1 or TRBD2 (5 bases each). Germline V CDR1 and CDR2: SEHNR, FQNEAQ (reference sequence). The V gene lost 5 bases and the J gene lost 4 bases, with 18 bases spanning the gap. The CDR3 is 15 residues long. The CDR3 spells CASSLEGLGPYEQYF. CDR3 coding DNA: TGTGCCAGCAGCCTCGAGGGCTTGGGGCCATACGAGCAGTACTTC.

This clonotype was detected ten times or more. The chain is built from TRBV7-2 and TRBJ2-3; D gene ambiguous. Trimming stripped 1 base from V and 6 bases from J, with 11 bases between. The CDR3 runs to 14 residues. Germline CDR1 SGHTA, CDR2 FQGNSA. CDR3 coding DNA: TGTGCCAGCAGCTTAGTTAGCTACGGGGATACGCAGTATTTT. It yields the protein CASSLVSYGDTQYF.

This clonotype has more than one count but fewer than ten. The chain couples TRBV6-2 or TRBV6-3 to TRBJ2-5; 8 positions agree with TRBD2. The J call could be wrong; TRBJ2-7 is a better fit for the DNA end. The CDR3 length is 18 residues. CDR1 MNHEY and CDR2 SVGEGT come from the germline V gene. CDR3 coding DNA: TGTGCCAGCAGTTCTTTCGTCACGGGAGGGCGAAATCTCTACGAGCAGTACTTC. This gives the protein CASSSFVTGGRNLYEQYF.

This clonotype was picked up a small number of times. The V and J genes are TRBV30 and TRBJ1-4, with D maybe TRBD1 (5 bases). The germline CDR1 and CDR2 sequences are GTSNPN and SVGIG (reference sequence). This CDR3 is 14 amino acids long. The V gene lost 0 bases and the J gene lost 11 bases, with 16 bases spanning the gap. CDR3 coding DNA: TGTGCCTGGAGTGTAAGGGGTCCCCCAGTCAAACTGTTTTTT. Encoded protein: CAWSVRGPPVKLFF.

As to this clonotype: One junction end disagrees with the germline gene, perhaps due to a read error. The chain employs TRBV12-3 or TRBV12-4 and TRBJ1-2; D not certain. CDR3 length equals 19 residues. CDR3 sequence (DNA): TGTGCCGGCAGTTCCACGGGAGCTAGAACTTCAACGGGTAGCTATGGCTACACCTTC. It codes for CAGSSTGARTSTGSYGYTF.

The CDR3 loop is CASSYSGGALTDTQYF. CDR3 in DNA: TGTGCCAGCAGTTACTCCGGGGGGGCCCTGACAGATACGCAGTATTTT. The chain uses TRBV6-6 and TRBJ2-3; 8 bases fit TRBD2. The CDR3 has 16 amino acids. Germline V gene sequence: CDR1 MNHNY, CDR2 SVGAGI (reference sequence). The V gene end was trimmed by 0 bases and the J gene end by 3 bases; junction bases not matched to a gene: 5.

This clonotype was observed many times. The chain recombines TRBV29-1 with TRBJ2-1, with 7 bases that match TRBD2. Trimming cost V 6 bases and J 7 bases; bases outside gene matches: 12. Germline V gene lookup returns CDR1 SQVTM and CDR2 ANQGSEA. This CDR3 contains 14 residues. The CDR3 region has the DNA TGCAGCGTCTCGGGACTAAAGCCGAATAATGAGCAGTTCTTC. The encoded protein is CSVSGLKPNNEQFF.

The V call is TRBV20-1, the J call TRBJ2-5, with 8 bases lining up with TRBD2. The CDR3 contains 14 residues. V dropped 3 bases and J dropped 1; count of bases not matched to a gene: 4. The germline CDR1 and CDR2 sequences are DFQATT and SNEGSKA (reference sequence). The CDR3 region has the DNA TGCAGTGCTAGTCAAGCGGGGGTCCAAGAGACCCAGTACTTC. It codes for CSASQAGVQETQYF.